The next 12 T cell receptor beta chains were all read from a single sample in a study of cytomegalovirus exposure and HLA in healthy donors. TCRdb's table, derived via immunoSEQ multiplex PCR, lists solely in-frame clones and lacks some. The table shows more than 250,000 clones, with around 90% occurring only once. Source material: PBMCs. Source of these receptors: a woman in her thirties in good health and CMV-seronegative.

The chain carries TRBV9 and TRBJ1-1; a possible D gene is TRBD1 (5 bases). Germline lookup yields CDR1 SGDLS and CDR2 YYNGEE. Deletions cut 4 bases from V and 5 bases from J, with 21 bases between. This CDR3 has 16 amino acids. CDR3 in DNA: TGTGCCAGCAGCCCGACGGCATCGGGGGGAGTAACTGAAGCTTTCTTT. This translates into CASSPTASGGVTEAFF.

This clone was seen a single time. J is TRBJ2-2 and V is TRBV9, with D perhaps being TRBD1 or TRBD2 (5 bases each). V lost 5 bases, J lost 4 bases, and 18 bases lay in between. The CDR3 has 16 amino acids. The V gene's germline CDR1 is SGDLS and CDR2 YYNGEE. This chain's CDR3 is CASSASGRVVTGELFF. The CDR3 bases are TGTGCCAGCAGTGCGAGCGGCAGGGTGGTCACCGGGGAGCTGTTTTTT. The variable domain in full, with the rest retrieved from reference TRBV9 and TRBJ2-2, is DSGVTQTPKHLITATGQRVTLRCSPRSGDLSVYWYQQSLDQGLQFLIQYYNGEERAKGNILERFSAQQFPDLHSELNLSSLELGDSALYFCASSASGRVVTGELFFGEGSRLTVL.

This chain joins TRBV29-1 and TRBJ2-2; D gene uncertain. CDR3 length equals 12 residues. The V end lost 2 bases, the J end lost 6 bases, and 7 bases lay between the germline ends. CDR1 SQVTM and CDR2 ANQGSEA come from the germline V gene. CDR3 bases: TGCAGCGTTGAACGTTTCCCCGGGGAGCTGTTTTTT. Protein: CSVERFPGELFF.

The chain uses TRBV2 and TRBJ1-4; 12 nucleotides agree with TRBD1. The V gene end was trimmed by 8 bases and the J gene end by 3 bases; junction bases not matched to a gene: 10. Germline V lookup: CDR1 SNHLY, CDR2 FYNNEI. This CDR3 has 17 amino acids. The CDR3 sequence: CASAGTGGVRANEKLFF. The CDR3 DNA sequence: TGTGCCAGCGCTGGGACAGGGGGCGTGCGGGCTAATGAAAAACTGTTTTTT.

This clone appeared once. The chain is built from TRBV5-1 and TRBJ2-7; TRBD1 might be the D (6 bases). Deletions cut 0 bases from V and 5 bases from J, with 12 bases between. This CDR3 spans 14 amino acids. The germline gives CDR1 SGHRS, CDR2 YFSETQ. The CDR3 sequence is CASSLARGGNEQYF. The CDR3, as DNA: TGCGCCAGCAGCTTGGCCAGGGGTGGTAACGAGCAGTACTTC.

The genes are TRBV28 and TRBJ2-3, with D possibly being TRBD2 (6 bases). V was shortened by 3 bases and J by 1 base, with 11 bases between the two germline ends. Germline V CDR1 and CDR2: MDHEN, SYDVKM. The CDR3 consists of 15 residues. The CDR3 sequence: CASSLLEGGTDTQYF. DNA of the CDR3: TGTGCCAGCAGTTTGTTGGAGGGCGGCACAGATACGCAGTATTTT.

In this sample, this clone turned up once. The chain employs TRBV7-2 and TRBJ2-1; 12 nucleotides align to TRBD1. V lost 5 bases, J lost 4 bases, and 6 bases stayed unmatched. The CDR3 sequence is 16 residues long. Germline V CDR1 and CDR2: SGHTA, FQGNSA. The CDR3 DNA reads TGTGCCAGCAGCCCGGGACAGGGGGCGCCTTACAATGAGCAGTTCTTC. Its protein is CASSPGQGAPYNEQFF.

This chain joins TRBV4-1 and TRBJ2-2; TRBD1 matches at 7 bases. The CDR3 extends over 14 amino acids. Germline V lookup: CDR1 MGHRA, CDR2 YSYEKL. Losses at the gene ends were 5 bases for V and 6 bases for J; bases not matched to a gene: 6. CDR3 residues: CASSSRQGPGELFF. For the CDR3, the DNA is TGCGCCAGCAGCTCCCGACAGGGTCCCGGGGAGCTGTTTTTT.

This clone was counted only a few times. V usage is TRBV18 and J usage is TRBJ2-7; 7 bases fit TRBD1. V trimming: 3 bases; J trimming: 0 bases; junction bases outside the gene matches: 2. Germline CDR1 and CDR2: KGHSH and LQKENI. The CDR3 runs to 14 residues. Here the CDR3 DNA reads TGTGCCAGCTCACCCGGGACAGACTCCTACGAGCAGTACTTC. Its translation is CASSPGTDSYEQYF. The whole variable domain, remainder taken from reference TRBV18 and TRBJ2-7, is NAGVMQNPRHLVRRRGQEARLRCSPMKGHSHVYWYRQLPEEGLKFMVYLQKENIIDESGMPKERFSAEFPKEGPSILRIQQVVRGDSAAYFCASSPGTDSYEQYFGPGTRLTVT.

The genes are TRBV7-9 and TRBJ2-7, with 9 nucleotides matching TRBD2. The V gene end was trimmed by 4 bases and the J gene end by 4 bases; junction bases not matched to a gene: 8. CDR1 and CDR2 (germline): SEHNR, FQNEAQ (reference sequence). The CDR3 covers 15 residues. This chain's CDR3 is CASSSALAGKYEQYF. The CDR3, as DNA: TGTGCCAGCAGCTCCGCACTAGCGGGCAAATACGAGCAGTACTTC. Full variable domain (missing parts from reference TRBV7-9 and TRBJ2-7): DTGVSQNPRHKITKRGQNVTFRCDPISEHNRLYWYRQTLGQGPEFLTYFQNEAQLEKSRLLSDRFSAERPKGSFSTLEIQRTEQGDSAMYLCASSSALAGKYEQYFGPGTRLTVT.

This clone was recorded only once. The chain combines TRBV5-5 with TRBJ2-7; 8 bases map to TRBD2. Germline V gene sequence: CDR1 SGHKS, CDR2 YYEKEE (reference sequence). The CDR3 has 14 residues. V dropped 2 bases and J dropped 5; count of bases not matched to a gene: 6. The chain's CDR3 is CASSLAGDGDEQYF. CDR3 in DNA: TGTGCCAGCAGCTTAGCGGGAGACGGAGACGAGCAGTACTTC. The whole variable domain, remainder taken from reference TRBV5-5 and TRBJ2-7, is DAGVTQSPTHLIKTRGQQVTLRCSPISGHKSVSWYQQVLGQGPQFIFQYYEKEERGRGNFPDRFSARQFPNYSSELNVNALLLGDSALYLCASSLAGDGDEQYFGPGTRLTVT.

This clone has only one observation. This chain joins TRBV5-1 and TRBJ2-1; 11 bases agree with TRBD2. Trimming cost V 4 bases and J 4 bases; bases outside gene matches: 13. Germline loops: CDR1 SGHRS, CDR2 YFSETQ. This CDR3 region has 18 residues. DNA of the CDR3: TGCGCCAGCAGCCAGGGCCTAACCGGGACTAGCGGATACAATGAGCAGTTCTTC. It yields the protein CASSQGLTGTSGYNEQFF.